A single sample gave rise to the 2 T cell receptor beta chains below, sequenced in a study of blood T cells in healthy people across ages. PCR was performed a second time for about 7 to 11 cycles using a sample-barcoded 5' primer and a J-beta primer mix. TCRdb analysed the 5' RACE reads with MiXCR anew, one entry per CDR3 protein. The data hold fewer than 800,000 distinct CDR3 sequences, with 20% to 25% observed a single time. Input material: blood. These receptor sequences come from a man between 65 and 85 years old in good health.

There are many counts of this clonotype. The V gene is TRBV6-1, the J gene TRBJ2-7, with D unresolved. Germline V lookup: CDR1 MNHNS, CDR2 SASEGT. The V gene lost 6 bases and the J gene lost 0 bases, with 6 bases spanning the gap. This CDR3 is 12 amino acids long. In DNA, the CDR3 is TGTGCCAGCAGGGTGAGCTCCTACGAGCAGTACTTC. This sequence encodes CASRVSSYEQYF.

V is TRBV10-3 and J is TRBJ2-7; 7 bases match TRBD2. Germline V gives CDR1 ENHRY, CDR2 SYGVKD. J was trimmed by 2 bases and V by 8 bases; bases with no gene match: 3. This CDR3 spans 12 amino acids. CDR3 coding DNA: TGTGCCATCGGAGCGGGGCCCTACGAGCAGTACTTC. Translating gives CAIGAGPYEQYF.